A selection of T cell receptor beta chains follows, all from one sample in a study of identifying expanded T cells in peripheral blood. Repertoires were generated with immunoSEQ multiplex PCR, while TCRdb's copy carries only in-frame clones and drops some. This table has some 99,000 clones, about 88% appearing once. The sequenced sample was blood. The origin of the receptors is a person aged 18 to 75 in good health. CDR3s include the opening cysteine and the closing phenylalanine or tryptophan. A D gene is named only where the DNA matches it firmly. A clone size is listed for some rows: how often the clone was seen (once, few, many), or a class if it is expanded.

>TRBJ2-7|TRBD2|TRBV20-1|NA
CSSGRSLEQYF
TGCAGTAGCGGGAGGTCGCTCGAGCAGTACTTC
>TRBJ1-5|NA|TRBV5-4|NA
CASSNDRHSNQPQHF
TGTGCCAGCAGCAACGACAGGCATAGCAATCAGCCCCAGCATTTT
>TRBJ2-7|NA|TRBV6-1|NA
CASSVLYEQYF
TGTGCCAGCAGTGTGCTTTACGAGCAGTACTTC
>TRBJ1-2|NA|TRBV6-1|NA
CASSEQGPLRGGYTF
TGTGCCAGCAGTGAACAGGGGCCCCTTAGGGGCGGCTACACCTTC
>TRBJ1-2|TRBD1|TRBV28|NA
CASSMPGTGYGYTF
TGTGCCAGCAGTATGCCCGGGACAGGTTATGGCTACACCTTC
>TRBJ2-5|NA|TRBV7-9|NA
CASSLAVGTQYF
TGTGCCAGCAGCTTAGCGGTCGGGACCCAGTACTTC
>TRBJ1-5|NA|TRBV28|NA
CASSRAHSNQPQHF
TGTGCCAGCAGCCGAGCACATAGCAATCAGCCCCAGCATTTT
>TRBJ2-7|NA|TRBV11-3|NA
CASSLTLFGEQYF
TGTGCCAGCAGCCTAACTCTCTTCGGGGAGCAGTACTTC
>TRBJ2-3|NA|TRBV28|NA
CASSQPWARGTLADTQYF
TGTGCCAGCAGCCAACCCTGGGCCAGGGGTACGTTGGCAGATACGCAGTATTTT
>TRBJ2-1|TRBD2|TRBV6-5|few
CASSPSGGLNEQFF
TGTGCCAGCAGTCCTAGCGGGGGATTGAATGAGCAGTTCTTC
>TRBJ2-4|NA|TRBV27|NA
CASSFTGEGKNIQYF
TGTGCCAGCAGTTTTACGGGAGAGGGCAAAAACATTCAGTACTTC
>TRBJ1-6|TRBD1|TRBV19|once
CASRSPPGTDYNSPLHF
TGTGCCAGTAGATCCCCCCCGGGGACAGATTATAATTCACCCCTCCACTTT
>TRBJ1-1|NA|TRBV6-5|NA
CASSGFVGNTEAFF
TGTGCCAGCAGTGGCTTTGTAGGGAACACTGAAGCTTTCTTT
>TRBJ2-5|NA|TRBV7-2|NA
CASSEPGVETQYF
TGTGCCAGCAGCGAACCAGGGGTAGAGACCCAGTACTTC
>TRBJ2-3|TRBD2|TRBV5-1|NA
CASSTGLAGPTDTQYF
TGCGCCAGCAGCACAGGACTAGCGGGACCCACAGATACGCAGTATTTT
>TRBJ2-4|NA|TRBV27|few
CASTVLAKNIQYF
TGTGCCAGCACCGTGCTAGCCAAAAACATTCAGTACTTC
>TRBJ2-2|NA|TRBV29-1|NA
CSVDGGTSGELFF
TGCAGCGTTGATGGGGGAACGAGCGGGGAGCTGTTTTTT